This is a list of T cell receptor beta chains from one sample in a study of shared clonotypes between healthy human individuals. Only in-frame clones appear in the TCRdb table, and some are missing; sequencing was by immunoSEQ multiplex PCR. The sample lists fewer than 1 million clones; about 96% were seen once. Sequenced material: naive CD8+ T cells sorted from blood. These receptors were collected from a man aged 25-45 years in good health. Each CDR3 is given with its conserved first and last residue. The D gene is left open where the match is weak. Rows may omit the clone size; those that give it use once, few, many or a size class.

TRBJ1-5,-,-,TRBV6-1,CASDRPYSNQPQHF,TGTGCCAGTGACAGACCTTATAGCAATCAGCCCCAGCATTTT
TRBJ1-1,TRBD1,-,TRBV7-9,CASSKPGQGWTEAFF,TGTGCCAGCAGTAAACCGGGACAGGGGTGGACTGAAGCTTTCTTT
TRBJ2-1,TRBD1,-,TRBV27,CASSLQGTGFSEQFF,TGTGCCAGCAGTTTACAAGGGACAGGGTTCTCCGAGCAGTTCTTC
TRBJ2-4,TRBD1,-,TRBV5-1,CASSLGTGDFIQYF,TGCGCCAGCAGCTTGGGGACAGGGGATTTCATTCAGTACTTC
TRBJ2-3,-,-,TRBV12-5,CASGLGGTDTQYF,TGTGCTAGTGGTTTGGGCGGGACAGATACGCAGTATTTT
TRBJ2-7,-,-,TRBV28,CASSFLFRSSYEQYF,TGTGCCAGCAGTTTTCTTTTCCGGAGCTCCTACGAGCAGTACTTC
TRBJ2-1,-,-,TRBV29-1,CSVLSGPGRNEQFF,TGCAGCGTTTTAAGTGGTCCCGGACGTAATGAGCAGTTCTTC
TRBJ1-2,-,-,TRBV20-1,CSASDYGYTF,TGCAGTGCTAGTGACTATGGCTACACCTTC
TRBJ1-1,-,-,TRBV7-9,CASSGVNTEAFF,TGTGCCAGCAGCGGCGTGAACACTGAAGCTTTCTTT
TRBJ2-7,TRBD1,-,TRBV30,CAWGQGGEQYF,TGTGCCTGGGGACAGGGGGGCGAGCAGTACTTC
TRBJ2-5,TRBD2,-,TRBV27,CASSLLAGEVETQYF,TGTGCCAGCAGTTTACTAGCGGGAGAGGTAGAGACCCAGTACTTC
TRBJ1-1,-,-,TRBV30,CAWSVQGNTEAFF,TGTGCCTGGAGTGTACAGGGGAACACTGAAGCTTTCTTT
TRBJ2-1,-,-,TRBV7-9,CASSPTAYNEQFF,TGTGCCAGCAGCCCGACGGCCTACAATGAGCAGTTCTTC
TRBJ1-5,TRBD1,-,TRBV27,CASSLGLGTGDSNQPQHF,TGTGCCAGCAGTTTAGGGCTGGGGACAGGGGACAGCAATCAGCCCCAGCATTTT
TRBJ2-5,TRBD1,-,TRBV15,CATSRDRGRFETQYF,TGTGCCACCAGCAGAGACAGGGGGCGCTTTGAGACCCAGTACTTC
TRBJ2-7,-,-,TRBV9,CASSKGTGSYEQYF,TGTGCCAGCAGCAAAGGAACTGGCTCCTACGAGCAGTACTTC
TRBJ2-1,TRBD2,-,TRBV10-2,CASSLGTSGRAKGYNEQFF,TGCGCCAGCAGCCTAGGGACTAGCGGGAGGGCCAAAGGCTACAATGAGCAGTTCTTC
TRBJ2-5,TRBD2,-,TRBV5-8,CASSLGLSGMGPEETQYF,TGTGCCAGCAGCTTGGGACTTAGCGGGATGGGACCGGAAGAGACCCAGTACTTC
TRBJ2-1,-,-,TRBV27,CASSPGDHSYNEQFF,TGTGCCAGCAGTCCGGGGGACCACTCCTACAATGAGCAGTTCTTC
TRBJ2-5,-,-,TRBV11-2,CASSLAVALQETQYF,TGTGCCAGCAGCTTGGCAGTAGCGTTACAAGAGACCCAGTACTTC
TRBJ2-7,-,-,TRBV27,CASSLGQGGYEQYF,TGTGCCAGCAGTTTAGGGCAGGGAGGCTACGAGCAGTACTTC
TRBJ2-2,-,-,TRBV18,CASSPPSGVAGELFF,TGTGCCAGCTCACCACCGTCAGGGGTTGCCGGGGAGCTGTTTTTT
TRBJ2-1,-,-,TRBV29-1,CSSRGSWQGLYNEQFF,TGCAGCTCCCGGGGCTCCTGGCAGGGCCTATACAATGAGCAGTTCTTC
TRBJ2-1,TRBD2,-,TRBV6-5,CASSYWTSGSIEQFF,TGTGCCAGCAGTTACTGGACTAGCGGGAGTATTGAGCAGTTCTTC
TRBJ1-2,TRBD1,-,TRBV29-1,CSVEMQGALLYGYTF,TGCAGCGTTGAAATGCAGGGGGCCCTCCTCTATGGCTACACCTTC
TRBJ2-7,TRBD1,-,TRBV11-3,CASSLGQGSEQYF,TGTGCCAGCAGCTTAGGACAGGGGAGCGAGCAGTACTTC
TRBJ2-7,TRBD2,-,TRBV7-2,CASSLRGSGRAYEQYF,TGTGCCAGCAGCTTAAGGGGTAGCGGGAGGGCCTACGAGCAGTACTTC
TRBJ2-1,-,-,TRBV11-2,CASSSDTRREQFF,TGTGCCAGCAGCTCGGATACCCGGAGGGAGCAGTTCTTC
TRBJ2-2,-,-,TRBV6-5,CASSPTPNTGELFF,TGTGCCAGCAGTCCAACACCAAACACCGGGGAGCTGTTTTTT
TRBJ2-5,-,-,TRBV7-9,CASSGGGDHQETQYF,TGTGCCAGCAGCGGAGGAGGCGACCACCAAGAGACCCAGTACTTC
TRBJ2-1,-,-,TRBV5-4,CASSPSINYNEQFF,TGTGCCAGCAGCCCCAGTATTAACTACAATGAGCAGTTCTTC
TRBJ2-3,-,-,TRBV7-9,CASSLEAIYDTQYF,TGTGCCAGCAGCTTAGAAGCGATTTATGATACGCAGTATTTT
TRBJ1-5,-,-,TRBV15,CATSRDLPGDDQPQHF,TGTGCCACCAGCAGAGATCTACCCGGGGACGATCAGCCCCAGCATTTT
TRBJ1-2,TRBD1,-,TRBV29-1,CSVDPSDRDGYTF,TGCAGCGTTGACCCCTCGGACAGGGATGGCTACACCTTC
TRBJ2-2,-,-,TRBV7-9,CASSLGTGELFF,TGTGCCAGCAGCCTAGGCACCGGGGAGCTGTTTTTT
TRBJ2-2,-,-,TRBV2,CASTITGTTNTGELFF,TGTGCCAGCACCATAACCGGGACGACGAACACCGGGGAGCTGTTTTTT
TRBJ1-5,TRBD1,-,TRBV7-8,CASSLVGTGVQPQHF,TGTGCCAGCAGCTTAGTGGGGACAGGGGTTCAGCCCCAGCATTTT
TRBJ2-1,-,-,TRBV27,CASGIRDNEQFF,TGTGCCAGCGGGATTAGGGACAATGAGCAGTTCTTC
TRBJ1-1,-,-,TRBV6-6,CASSGHKGGNTEAFF,TGTGCCAGCTCGGGACACAAAGGGGGGAACACTGAAGCTTTCTTT
TRBJ2-7,-,-,TRBV29-1,CSVAYSYEQYF,TGCAGCGTCGCTTACTCCTACGAGCAGTACTTC
TRBJ2-2,TRBD1,-,TRBV29-1,CSVVRAGGTGELFF,TGCAGCGTTGTACGGGCAGGGGGCACCGGGGAGCTGTTTTTT
TRBJ1-4,-,-,TRBV4-1,CASSQDGGEGTRLGYEKLFF,TGCGCCAGCAGCCAAGATGGCGGTGAAGGGACCCGTTTGGGCTATGAAAAACTGTTTTTT
TRBJ1-1,-,-,TRBV4-3,CASSQESLAGNTEAFF,TGCGCCAGCAGCCAAGAATCTCTGGCAGGGAACACTGAAGCTTTCTTT
TRBJ1-1,-,-,TRBV27,CASSYLGRPSEAFF,TGTGCCAGCAGTTATCTGGGGCGACCTTCTGAAGCTTTCTTT
TRBJ2-1,TRBD1,-,TRBV13,CASTWTGSSYNEQFF,TGTGCCAGCACCTGGACAGGCAGCTCCTACAATGAGCAGTTCTTC
TRBJ1-2,TRBD1,once,TRBV29-1,CSVTGTEDGYTF,TGCAGCGTTACCGGGACAGAGGATGGCTACACCTTC
TRBJ2-7,TRBD1,-,TRBV27,CASSLLTPGTATYEQYF,TGTGCCAGCAGTTTACTGACCCCCGGGACAGCAACCTACGAGCAGTACTTC